A single sample is the source of the 17 T cell receptor beta chains below, sequenced in a study of T-cell memory formation after mild COVID-19. TCRdb redid the calling of the 5' RACE reads with MiXCR, one entry per CDR3 protein. The data contain more than 35,000 distinct CDR3 sequences, roughly 9.8% of them singletons. Sequencing input: PBMCs or a T cell subset sorted from them (not recorded which). The receptors originated from an adult woman who had mild COVID-19 (a few samples of this study predate the infection). Cell type and time point are not known.

This clonotype was observed a handful of times. The chain couples TRBV7-9 to TRBJ1-2; D may be TRBD1 (6 bases). V shed 4 bases and J shed 8 bases, with 26 bases lying between them. CDR3 length: 17 residues. Germline V gives CDR1 SEHNR, CDR2 FQNEAQ (reference sequence). CDR3 nucleotide sequence: TGTGCCAGCAGCTATCGTCCCAGGGGCCGCAGGAGGGACGGCTACACCTTC. As protein: CASSYRPRGRRRDGYTF.

This clonotype has just a few counts. The chain joins TRBV27 to TRBJ1-1; D remains ambiguous. Germline V gene lookup returns CDR1 MNHEY and CDR2 SMNVEV (reference sequence). This CDR3 region has 13 residues. V was cut by 3 bases and J by 6 bases, with 11 bases left in between. The chain's CDR3 is CASSLRVGSEAFF. Here the CDR3 DNA reads TGTGCCAGCAGTTTGAGGGTGGGGTCTGAAGCTTTCTTT.

Only a few counts were recorded for this clonotype. J is TRBJ1-1 and V is TRBV12-3 or TRBV12-4; weak D call: TRBD1 (6 bases). Trimming removed 6 bases from V and 1 base from J, with 12 bases in between. This CDR3 has 14 residues. The CDR3: CASSVTGWNTEAFF. The CDR3 DNA reads TGTGCCAGCAGCGTAACAGGGTGGAACACTGAAGCTTTCTTT.

This clonotype was found many times. The rearrangement links TRBV25-1 to TRBJ1-1; possible D gene TRBD1, 5 bases. Looked up from germline, CDR1 is MGHDK and CDR2 is SYGVNS. CDR3 length: 13 residues. V was pared by 5 bases and J by 8 bases, with 15 bases between. The CDR3 spells CASSSPPGQEAFF. CDR3 coding DNA: TGTGCCAGCAGTTCCCCCCCGGGGCAGGAAGCTTTCTTT.

The genes are TRBV6-6 and TRBJ2-7; 8 nucleotides match TRBD2. V was pared by 5 bases and J by 0 bases, with 12 bases of the junction left unmatched. Germline CDR1 reads MNHNY; CDR2 reads SVGAGI (reference sequence). The CDR3 runs 17 residues. The DNA of the CDR3 is TGTGCCAGCAGTCGGGGGGGCGGGAGTTCCCACTCCTACGAGCAGTACTTC. Translating gives CASSRGGGSSHSYEQYF.

This chain's CDR3 is CSARVAGSGTGELFF. The DNA of the CDR3 is TGCAGTGCTAGAGTCGCGGGGTCTGGCACCGGGGAGCTGTTTTTT. The chain couples TRBV20-1 to TRBJ2-2; possibly TRBD2 for D (6 bases). CDR1 is DFQATT, CDR2 SNEGSKA, per germline (reference sequence). Trimming cost V 1 base and J 4 bases, with 13 bases left between them. The CDR3 extends over 15 amino acids.

The chain links TRBV14 to TRBJ1-2; D not resolved. Germline-derived CDR1 and CDR2 are SGHDN and FVKESK. Trimming removed 0 bases from V and 2 bases from J, with 4 bases in between. CDR3 length: 13 residues. The CDR3 is CASSQELNYGYTF. The CDR3 region has the DNA TGTGCCAGCAGCCAAGAGCTCAACTATGGCTACACCTTC.

The chain joins TRBV7-3 to TRBJ2-3; D is possibly TRBD2 (5 bases). This CDR3 comprises 13 residues. Germline loops: CDR1 SGHTA, CDR2 FQGTGA. The V end lost 8 bases, the J end lost 4 bases, and 13 bases lay between the germline ends. For the CDR3, the DNA is TGTGCCAGCTCCCCCGCGGGCTCAGATACGCAGTATTTT. Translating it yields CASSPAGSDTQYF.

This clonotype was detected a few times. The rearrangement links TRBV20-1 to TRBJ2-1, with TRBD2 matching 8 bases. The CDR3 is made up of 15 amino acids. Trimming took 3 bases from V and 3 from J; bases not matched to a gene: 7. CDR1 and CDR2 from the germline V gene are DFQATT and SNEGSKA (reference sequence). CDR3 region: CSARKGTRSYNEQFF. The CDR3 region has the DNA TGCAGTGCTAGGAAAGGGACTAGGAGCTACAATGAGCAGTTCTTC.

The rearrangement links TRBV5-6 to TRBJ2-7; D is undetermined. Germline V gene sequence: CDR1 SGHDT, CDR2 YYEEEE. This CDR3 spans 14 amino acids. The V end was cut by 2 bases, the J end by 2 bases, with 11 bases between. The CDR3 DNA sequence: TGTGCCAGCAGCTTATTCGGTCCTACCTACGAGCAGTACTTC. Translated, it gives CASSLFGPTYEQYF.

This clonotype occurred many times. The gene calls are TRBV2 and TRBJ2-7; D call uncertain. The CDR3 runs 11 residues. Germline CDR1 and CDR2: SNHLY and FYNNEI. Trimming removed 6 bases at V and 7 bases at J, with 10 bases between. CDR3 nucleotide sequence: TGTGCCAGCAGCCCACTTCGAGAGCAGTACTTC. The encoded protein is CASSPLREQYF.

This clonotype has only a few counts. V is TRBV7-2 and J is TRBJ2-3; maybe TRBD2 (6 bases). Trimming removed 3 bases from V and 4 bases from J, with 26 bases in between. The CDR3 runs to 19 residues. Per germline, CDR1 SGHTA and CDR2 FQGNSA. CDR3 loop: CASSFSFGFAGKQSDTQYF. Written as DNA, the CDR3 is TGTGCCAGCAGCTTTAGTTTCGGTTTTGCGGGAAAACAATCAGATACGCAGTATTTT.

CDR3 in DNA: TGTGCCAGCAGCTCCGGACCAGCGGGGGTAGGCTACGAGCAGTACTTC. Translation gives CASSSGPAGVGYEQYF. This chain links TRBV7-3 with TRBJ2-7; 8 positions agree with TRBD2. This CDR3 comprises 16 residues. V was pared by 4 bases and J by 3 bases, with 11 bases of the junction left unmatched. The V gene's germline CDR1 is SGHTA and CDR2 FQGTGA. The full variable domain, completed using reference TRBV7-3 and TRBJ2-7, is GAGVSQTPSNKVTEKGKYVELRCDPISGHTALYWYRQSLGQGPEFLIYFQGTGAADDSGLPNDRFFAVRPEGSVSTLKIQRTERGDSAVYLCASSSGPAGVGYEQYFGPGTRLTVT.

This clonotype was seen a few times. The J gene is TRBJ2-3, the V gene TRBV6-2 or TRBV6-3, with TRBD1 as a possible D gene (6 bases). Trimming took 2 bases from V and 6 from J, leaving 15 bases between them. The CDR3 covers 15 residues. Germline loops: CDR1 MNHEY, CDR2 SVGEGT. CDR3 loop: CASSYPYRVPDTQYF. The DNA for the CDR3 is TGTGCCAGCAGTTACCCGTACAGGGTCCCCGATACGCAGTATTTT.

This clonotype was recorded at least ten times. The rearrangement uses TRBV12-3 or TRBV12-4 and TRBJ2-3; unclear D gene. The V end was cut by 4 bases, the J end by 2 bases, with 1 base between. The CDR3 totals 11 residues. The CDR3 here is CASSYTDTQYF. The CDR3 DNA follows: TGTGCCAGCAGTTACACAGATACGCAGTATTTT.

In regard to this clonotype: At one of its ends the junction is not consistent with the germline gene, which may arise from a read error. The chain joins TRBV11-2 to TRBJ2-1, with 14 bases aligning to TRBD2. CDR1 is SGHAT, CDR2 FQNNGV, per germline. The CDR3 totals 17 residues. The CDR3 DNA follows: TGTGCCAGCAGGTTAGGACTAGCGGGAGGCTCCTACAATGAGCAGTTCTTC. Encoded protein: CASRLGLAGGSYNEQFF.

In its sample, this clonotype was seen many times. This chain uses TRBV6-6 with TRBJ2-2; the D is unclear. The CDR3 covers 13 residues. Germline V CDR1 and CDR2: MNHNY, SVGAGI (reference sequence). V shed 5 bases and J shed 7 bases, with 11 bases lying between them. The CDR3 loop reads CASSRNGNGELFF. In DNA, the CDR3 is TGTGCCAGCAGTCGGAACGGTAACGGGGAGCTGTTTTTT.